This TCR beta chain was obtained from a study of shared clonotypes between healthy human individuals. This table comes from immunoSEQ multiplex PCR, and its TCRdb copy is limited to in-frame clones, with some not included. The sample yields under 2,500,000 clones, 95% seen once. Germline CDR1 SGHDN, CDR2 FVKESK. The CDR3 extends over 13 amino acids. The germline V and J ends were trimmed by 1 base and 2 bases, with 6 bases remaining between them. Concerning this clone itself: Antigen: not known. Within the sample, other DNA sequences also encode this same CDR3.

Findings and limits, study-wide: When naive CD4 clonotypes were compared across a few donors, about 4.9% were shared.

The gene calls are TRBV14 and TRBJ2-7, with D unclear. Sequences were obtained from naive CD4+ T cells sorted from blood. Subset in this sample: CD45RA+ positively selected. The receptor's source is a man between 18 and 29 years old in good health. The chain's CDR3 is CASSQGVPYEQYF. The CDR3 DNA reads TGTGCCAGCAGCCAAGGGGTGCCCTACGAGCAGTACTTC.